This TCR beta chain was sequenced for a study of blood T cell repertoires in COVID-19. At the level of the study: PBMCs, B-cell-depleted T cells, or T cells provided the cDNA or gDNA that made up the material.

Authors' analysis steps: Amplification with reference gene primers provided the estimates of nucleated cell counts. Using immunoSEQ multiplex PCR, the repertoire was profiled, and TCRdb retains in-frame clones only, with some absent. V, J and clone size derive from that table, while D and trimming were established from the DNA sequence. This table holds roughly 25,000 clones, 90% to 95% found once. CDR3 size: 15 residues. Losses at the gene ends were 2 bases for V and 3 bases for J; bases not matched to a gene: 2. CDR1 is SEHNR and CDR2 is FQNEAQ in the germline V gene (reference sequence). This sequence joins TRBV7-9 and TRBJ2-2; 8 bases are shared with TRBD2. What was sequenced was peripheral blood. This TCR was recovered from a woman aged 45-65 years with active COVID-19. DNA of the CDR3: TGTGCCAGCAGCTTACTACTAGCGGACACCGGGGAGCTGTTTTTT. It encodes CASSLLLADTGELFF.